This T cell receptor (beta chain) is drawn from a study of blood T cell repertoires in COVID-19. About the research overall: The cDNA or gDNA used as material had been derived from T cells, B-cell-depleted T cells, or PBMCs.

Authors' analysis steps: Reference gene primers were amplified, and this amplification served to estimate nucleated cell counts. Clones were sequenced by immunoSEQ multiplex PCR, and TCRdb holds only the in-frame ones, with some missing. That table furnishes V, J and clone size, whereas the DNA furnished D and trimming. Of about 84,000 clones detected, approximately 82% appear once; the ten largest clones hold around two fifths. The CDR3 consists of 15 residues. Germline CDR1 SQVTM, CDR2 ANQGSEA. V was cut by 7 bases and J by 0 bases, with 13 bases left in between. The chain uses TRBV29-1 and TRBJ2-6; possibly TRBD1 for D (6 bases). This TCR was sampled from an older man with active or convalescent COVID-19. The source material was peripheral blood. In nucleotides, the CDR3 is TGCAGCGCAGGCCAGGGGTACTCTGGGGCCAACGTCCTGACTTTC. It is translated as CSAGQGYSGANVLTF.